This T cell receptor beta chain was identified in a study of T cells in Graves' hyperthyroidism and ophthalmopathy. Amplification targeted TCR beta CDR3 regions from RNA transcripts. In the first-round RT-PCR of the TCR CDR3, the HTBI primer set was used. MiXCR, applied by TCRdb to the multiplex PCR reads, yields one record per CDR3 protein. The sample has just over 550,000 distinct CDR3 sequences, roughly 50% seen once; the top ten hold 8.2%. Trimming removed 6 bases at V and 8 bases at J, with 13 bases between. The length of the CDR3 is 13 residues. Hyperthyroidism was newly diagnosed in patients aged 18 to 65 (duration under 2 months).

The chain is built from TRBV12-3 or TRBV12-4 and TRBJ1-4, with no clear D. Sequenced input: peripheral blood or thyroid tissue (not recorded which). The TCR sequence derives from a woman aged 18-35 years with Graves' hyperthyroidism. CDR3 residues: CASSAWTSEKLFF. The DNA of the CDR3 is TGTGCCAGCAGCGCCTGGACCAGCGAAAAACTGTTTTTT.